This T cell receptor beta chain was obtained from a study of T-cell reconstitution after alpha-beta-depleted transplantation in children. This clonotype was counted a few times. Unique molecular identifiers tagged the TCRbeta library. MiXCR, run by TCRdb on the PCR reads, gives a single entry per CDR3 protein. The sample has 300,000 to 350,000 distinct CDR3 sequences, roughly 21% seen once. Per germline, CDR1 LGHNA and CDR2 YNFKEQ. This CDR3 contains 19 residues. The J segment lost 4 bases and the V segment lost 3 bases, leaving 8 bases of the junction unmatched. V usage is TRBV4-2 and J usage is TRBJ2-2; 16 bases fit TRBD2. This sample comprised PBMCs, mostly from graft donor cells, obtained 180 days after TCRalphabeta/CD19-depleted stem cell transplant. The receptor was derived from a male patient between 10 and 17 years old who had a stem cell transplant for acute lymphoblastic leukemia, so the T cells may come from the graft donor. CDR3 bases: TGTGCCAGCAGCCACCCCGGGACTAGCGGGAGGGGTGGCACCGGGGAGCTGTTTTTT. This codes for CASSHPGTSGRGGTGELFF.